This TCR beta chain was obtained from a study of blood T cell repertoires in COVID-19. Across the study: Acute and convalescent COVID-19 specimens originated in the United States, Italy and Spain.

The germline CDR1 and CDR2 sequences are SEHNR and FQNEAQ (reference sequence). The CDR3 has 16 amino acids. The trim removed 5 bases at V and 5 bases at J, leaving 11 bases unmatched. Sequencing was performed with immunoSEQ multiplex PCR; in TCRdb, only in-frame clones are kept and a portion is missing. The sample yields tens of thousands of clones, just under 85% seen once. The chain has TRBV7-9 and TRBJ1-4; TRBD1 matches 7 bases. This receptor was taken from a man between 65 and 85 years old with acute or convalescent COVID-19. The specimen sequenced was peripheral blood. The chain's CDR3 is CASSLPRQGGNEKLFF. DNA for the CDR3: TGTGCCAGCAGCCTACCCAGACAGGGCGGCAATGAAAAACTGTTTTTT.